This T cell receptor (beta chain) was recorded in a study of blood T cell repertoires in COVID-19. Profiling relied on immunoSEQ multiplex PCR, and the TCRdb table lists in-frame clones only, not all of them. Of about 72,000 clones listed, over 80% were seen once; the top ten hold 18%. The germline V gene has CDR1 SGHAT and CDR2 FQNNGV. The CDR3 has 14 amino acids. J was trimmed by 6 bases and V by 1 base; bases with no gene match: 4. The specimen was peripheral blood. The sequence derives from a human donor in a cohort sampled during active COVID-19. The rearrangement uses TRBV11-2 and TRBJ2-3, with TRBD2 matching over 7 bases. This CDR3 is CASSLGSGGDTQYF. In nucleotides, the CDR3 is TGTGCCAGCAGCTTAGGGTCCGGGGGGGATACGCAGTATTTT.